The 24 T cell receptor beta chains given below trace back to one sample, sequenced in a study of blood T cells in healthy people across ages. With a J-beta primer mix and a sample-barcoded 5' primer, a second PCR ran roughly 6 to 11 cycles. TCRdb reanalysed the 5' RACE reads using MiXCR and keeps one entry per CDR3 protein. The sample comprises around 800,000 distinct CDR3 sequences, 62% of which are singletons, and 25% to 30% rests with the top ten. The sample consisted of blood. The source is a man aged 25 to 40 in good health.

This clonotype was observed a handful of times. The chain recombines TRBV5-5 with TRBJ2-7, with 8 bases fitting TRBD1. The trim removed 5 bases at V and 0 bases at J, leaving 10 bases unmatched. The germline V gene has CDR1 SGHKS and CDR2 YYEKEE (reference sequence). The CDR3 extends over 16 amino acids. CDR3 coding DNA: TGTGCCAGCAGGTTAGCCCGGACAGGGAGCTCCTACGAGCAGTACTTC. Its protein is CASRLARTGSSYEQYF. The whole variable domain, filled in from reference TRBV5-5 and TRBJ2-7, reads DAGVTQSPTHLIKTRGQQVTLRCSPISGHKSVSWYQQVLGQGPQFIFQYYEKEERGRGNFPDRFSARQFPNYSSELNVNALLLGDSALYLCASRLARTGSSYEQYFGPGTRLTVT.

This clonotype was found a few times. The rearrangement links TRBV28 to TRBJ2-4; D unclear. V was shortened by 1 base and J by 13 bases, with 14 bases between the two germline ends. The germline V gene encodes CDR1 MDHEN and CDR2 SYDVKM. The CDR3 consists of 13 residues. The CDR3, as DNA: TGTGCCAGCAGTTTATCTGGCCGCAAGGAGCAGTACTTC. Translated: CASSLSGRKEQYF.

V gene TRBV27 combines with J gene TRBJ2-5, with D perhaps TRBD1 or TRBD2 (5 bases each). Germline V CDR1 and CDR2: MNHEY, SMNVEV (reference sequence). The CDR3 length is 13 residues. V lost 7 bases, J lost 5 bases, and 14 bases lay in between. CDR3 region: CASKAWGMETQYF. DNA of the CDR3: TGTGCCAGCAAGGCTTGGGGGATGGAGACCCAGTACTTC.

The CDR3 loop reads CSVAGGNEQYF. The CDR3 bases are TGCAGCGTTGCTGGGGGTAACGAGCAGTACTTC. The chain combines TRBV29-1 with TRBJ2-7, with D possibly called TRBD1 or TRBD2 (5 bases each). Germline CDR1 reads SQVTM; CDR2 reads ANQGSEA. V lost 4 bases, J lost 5 bases, and 9 bases lay in between. There are 11 residues in the CDR3.

This clonotype has just a few counts. The rearrangement uses TRBV7-2 and TRBJ2-5; 7 nucleotides align to TRBD1. The V gene's germline CDR1 is SGHTA and CDR2 FQGNSA. This CDR3 is built from 14 residues. V dropped 4 bases and J dropped 5; count of bases not matched to a gene: 7. CDR3 residues: CASSSWTGGETQYF. The CDR3, as DNA: TGTGCCAGCAGCTCCTGGACAGGCGGCGAGACCCAGTACTTC. The full variable domain, rest sourced from reference TRBV7-2 and TRBJ2-5, is GAGVSQSPSNKVTEKGKDVELRCDPISGHTALYWYRQSLGQGLEFLIYFQGNSAPDKSGLPSDRFSAERTGGSVSTLTIQRTQQEDSAVYLCASSSWTGGETQYFGPGTRLLVL.

This clonotype was counted only a few times. V is TRBV7-2 and J is TRBJ2-7, with 8 positions matching TRBD1. Looked up from germline, CDR1 is SGHTA and CDR2 is FQGNSA. V gave up 5 bases and J gave up 3 bases; unmatched junction bases: 9. This CDR3 spans 15 amino acids. The DNA for the CDR3 is TGTGCCAGCAGCCCAGACAGGGGTAACCGCTACGAGCAGTACTTC. It is translated as CASSPDRGNRYEQYF. Looking up the rest from reference TRBV7-2 and TRBJ2-7 gives the full variable domain: GAGVSQSPSNKVTEKGKDVELRCDPISGHTALYWYRQSLGQGLEFLIYFQGNSAPDKSGLPSDRFSAERTGGSVSTLTIQRTQQEDSAVYLCASSPDRGNRYEQYFGPGTRLTVT.

V gene TRBV5-1 combines with J gene TRBJ1-2; TRBD1 matches at 8 bases. The V segment lost 3 bases and the J segment 3 bases; nucleotides outside the gene matches: 1. CDR3 size: 13 residues. Germline V CDR1 and CDR2: SGHRS, YFSETQ. The CDR3 here is CASSSGGDYGYTF. The CDR3 coding sequence is TGCGCCAGCAGCTCAGGGGGCGACTATGGCTACACCTTC.

The chain is built from TRBV24-1 and TRBJ2-7; D possibly corresponds to TRBD1 (6 bases). V lost 4 bases, J lost 1 base, and 10 bases lay in between. The CDR3 length is 14 residues. Germline CDR1 is KGHDR and CDR2 is SFDVKD. The CDR3: CATSDRGVSYEQYF. The CDR3 DNA reads as TGTGCCACCAGTGACAGGGGAGTGTCCTACGAGCAGTACTTC.

The chain is built from TRBV20-1 and TRBJ1-5; 7 nucleotides line up with TRBD1. V trimming: 6 bases; J trimming: 7 bases; junction bases outside the gene matches: 12. This CDR3 region has 14 residues. Germline CDR1 reads DFQATT; CDR2 reads SNEGSKA (reference sequence). CDR3 nucleotide sequence: TGCAGTGCACATAAAGGAGGGGGCGCCCAGCCCCAGCATTTT. It codes for CSAHKGGGAQPQHF.

The chain employs TRBV4-3 and TRBJ2-7, with 7 bases that match TRBD1. In germline, CDR1 is LGHNA, CDR2 YSLEER. The CDR3 runs 15 residues. V was pared by 4 bases and J by 2 bases, with 8 bases of the junction left unmatched. CDR3 sequence reads: CASSRRDSPAYEQYF. CDR3 nucleotide sequence: TGCGCCAGCAGCCGCCGGGACAGTCCTGCCTACGAGCAGTACTTC.

The table lists this clonotype with a few counts. This chain joins TRBV7-2 and TRBJ2-3; the match to TRBD2 covers 7 bases. After removal of 3 bases from V and 0 bases from J, the junction contained 9 bases not matched to a gene. The germline V gene has CDR1 SGHTA and CDR2 FQGNSA. CDR3 length equals 17 residues. CDR3 nucleotides: TGTGCCAGCAGCTTGCGTTTGGGCGGGGGTAGCACAGATACGCAGTATTTT. Residues: CASSLRLGGGSTDTQYF.

This rearrangement joins TRBV20-1 to TRBJ2-5, with D tentatively TRBD1 (6 bases). Between the trimmed V and J ends, which lost 5 bases and 4 bases, there was a span of 23 bases. This CDR3 has 16 residues. Germline assignment: CDR1 DFQATT and CDR2 SNEGSKA (reference sequence). CDR3 sequence: CSAALRGGPEGETQYF. Here the CDR3 DNA reads TGCAGTGCTGCACTTCGTGGGGGCCCAGAAGGAGAGACCCAGTACTTC.

The chain carries TRBV7-3 and TRBJ2-7; either TRBD1 or TRBD2 may fit D (5 bases each). The CDR3 spans 14 residues. V was pared by 3 bases and J by 5 bases, with 14 bases between. Per the germline V gene, CDR1 is SGHTA and CDR2 is FQGTGA. The CDR3 region is CASSLGESIDEQYF. The CDR3 region has the DNA TGTGCCAGCAGCTTGGGGGAATCAATCGACGAGCAGTACTTC.

The chain joins TRBV29-1 to TRBJ2-7; 9 bases match TRBD1. Trimming removed 4 bases from V and 7 bases from J; junction bases left unmatched: 8. From germline, CDR1 is SQVTM and CDR2 ANQGSEA. There are 13 residues in the CDR3. The CDR3 DNA is TGCAGCGTTGGTTGGACAGGGGTTGGTGAGCAGTACTTC. The encoded protein is CSVGWTGVGEQYF.

This chain links TRBV27 with TRBJ2-7, with TRBD1 as a possible D gene (5 bases). CDR3 length equals 15 residues. Germline CDR1 is MNHEY and CDR2 is SMNVEV (reference sequence). Deletions cut 5 bases from V and 3 bases from J, with 17 bases between. The CDR3 spells CASSLRAVGHYEQYF. CDR3 sequence (DNA): TGTGCCAGCAGTCTCCGGGCGGTGGGGCACTACGAGCAGTACTTC.

The rearrangement joins TRBV4-3 to TRBJ1-6; D not certain. Looked up from germline, CDR1 is LGHNA and CDR2 is YSLEER. V was shortened by 0 bases and J by 5 bases, with 8 bases between the two germline ends. The CDR3 sequence is 15 residues long. In nucleotides, the CDR3 is TGCGCCAGCAGCCAAGATTGGACCGATAATTCACCCCTCCACTTT. Amino acids: CASSQDWTDNSPLHF.

This clonotype has more than one count but fewer than ten. V and J are TRBV7-9 and TRBJ2-4; D possibly corresponds to TRBD2 (5 bases). V was clipped by 3 bases and J by 6 bases, with 15 bases between them. Germline V CDR1 and CDR2: SEHNR, FQNEAQ (reference sequence). CDR3 length: 15 amino acids. The CDR3 reads CASSLGGQSVNIQYF. CDR3 nucleotides: TGTGCCAGCAGCTTGGGCGGGCAGTCCGTAAACATTCAGTACTTC.

The sample holds many counts of this clonotype. This sequence joins TRBV10-3 and TRBJ1-2; the D is unclear. Germline V CDR1 and CDR2: ENHRY, SYGVKD. CDR3 length: 16 residues. V lost 6 bases, J lost 2 bases, and 19 bases lay in between. Here the CDR3 DNA reads TGTGCCATCAGCGAAACAAGACACCCTCTGAACTATGGCTACACCTTC. Encoded protein: CAISETRHPLNYGYTF.

The chain couples TRBV27 to TRBJ2-4; 7 bases are a match to TRBD1. CDR1 and CDR2 (germline): MNHEY, SMNVEV (reference sequence). The junction had 25 bases not matched to a gene; V was cut back by 7 bases and J by 4 bases. The CDR3 extends over 20 amino acids. The CDR3 loop reads CASNLSPRDREKRTKNIQYF. The DNA of the CDR3 is TGTGCCAGCAACCTAAGCCCCAGGGACAGAGAGAAACGTACAAAAAACATTCAGTACTTC.

This clonotype has more than one count but fewer than ten. This chain uses TRBV12-3 or TRBV12-4 with TRBJ2-3; 11 bases are shared with TRBD2. V shed 5 bases, J shed 2 bases, and the junction held 9 bases outside the gene matches. The CDR3 spans 17 residues. The CDR3 loop reads CASSPHGTSGYTDTQYF. CDR3 bases: TGTGCCAGCAGTCCCCATGGGACTAGCGGCTACACAGATACGCAGTATTTT.

V gene TRBV12-3 or TRBV12-4 combines with J gene TRBJ2-7; D gene uncertain. V was trimmed by 5 bases and J by 0 bases, leaving 23 bases between them. This CDR3 is 18 amino acids long. The CDR3 loop is CASSRLVWSILPSYEQYF. The CDR3 nucleotides read TGTGCCAGCAGTCGCCTCGTATGGAGCATACTGCCCTCCTACGAGCAGTACTTC.

The rearrangement links TRBV4-3 to TRBJ2-3; D uncertain. Germline CDR1 is LGHNA and CDR2 is YSLEER. The V gene lost 0 bases and the J gene lost 3 bases, with 13 bases spanning the gap. The CDR3 totals 16 residues. For the CDR3, the DNA is TGCGCCAGCAGCCAAGAGCCGAAGTTACGGACAGATACGCAGTATTTT. This codes for CASSQEPKLRTDTQYF.

The genes are TRBV7-3 and TRBJ2-3, with TRBD2 matching over 13 bases. The CDR3 spans 15 residues. Germline CDR1 reads SGHTA; CDR2 reads FQGTGA. V was clipped by 4 bases and J by 7 bases; unmatched bases: 5. The CDR3 DNA reads TGTGCCAGCAGCTCGACTAGCGGGGGGCCATATACGCAGTATTTT. Residues: CASSSTSGGPYTQYF.

This clonotype was observed a handful of times. V gene TRBV7-2 combines with J gene TRBJ1-1; 8 bases line up with TRBD1. Trimming took 1 base from V and 3 from J; bases not matched to a gene: 4. This CDR3 is built from 15 residues. CDR1 is SGHTA and CDR2 is FQGNSA in the germline V gene. The CDR3 nucleotides are TGTGCCAGCAGCTTAGATCAGGGGGCGTACACTGAAGCTTTCTTT. It is translated as CASSLDQGAYTEAFF.